The present entry profiles one T cell receptor (beta chain) with its context. Amplification used 60 Vbeta primers and 13 Jbeta primers. Libraries were prepared by immunoSEQ multiplex PCR; TCRdb keeps only in-frame clonotypes and omits some of them. The repertoire holds some 95,000 clones, roughly 73% seen once, with under 8% in the top ten. This entry is derived from a study of cytomegalovirus exposure and HLA in healthy donors. In germline, CDR1 is SGHRS, CDR2 YFSETQ. The CDR3 length is 15 residues. The trim removed 2 bases at V and 6 bases at J, leaving 3 bases unmatched. The sample taken for sequencing was PBMCs. The genes are TRBV5-1 and TRBJ2-1; 12 bases are a match to TRBD2. This TCR was recovered from a man aged 50-59 years in good health and CMV-seropositive. The CDR3 here is CASSLLAGGGNEQFF. CDR3 in DNA: TGCGCCAGCAGCTTACTAGCGGGGGGCGGCAATGAGCAGTTCTTC.